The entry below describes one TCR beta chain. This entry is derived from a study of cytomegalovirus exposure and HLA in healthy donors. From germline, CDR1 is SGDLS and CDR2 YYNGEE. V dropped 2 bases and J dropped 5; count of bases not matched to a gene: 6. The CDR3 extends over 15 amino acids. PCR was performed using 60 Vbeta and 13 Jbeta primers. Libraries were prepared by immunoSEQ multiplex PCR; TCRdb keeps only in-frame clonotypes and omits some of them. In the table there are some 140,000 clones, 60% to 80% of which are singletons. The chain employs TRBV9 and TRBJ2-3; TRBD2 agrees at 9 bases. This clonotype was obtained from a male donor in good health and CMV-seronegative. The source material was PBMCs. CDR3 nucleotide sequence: TGTGCCAGCAGCGTCGCGGGGGGGCGAATAGATACGCAGTATTTT. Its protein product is CASSVAGGRIDTQYF.